What follows is one T cell receptor (beta chain) and its context. Seattle patient enrollment occurred during active infection, with longitudinal follow-up thereafter. Per the study methods: Amplified reference gene primers provided the basis for estimating nucleated cell counts. Clones were sequenced by immunoSEQ multiplex PCR, and TCRdb holds only the in-frame ones, with some missing. V and J calls and clone size are given by that table; D and trimming were obtained from the DNA. The data hold under 60,000 clones, with approximately 87% observed a single time. The sample is drawn from a study of blood T cell repertoires in COVID-19. Study overall: Researchers got acute and convalescent COVID-19 samples from the United States, Italy and Spain. PBMCs, B-cell-depleted T cells, or T cells provided the cDNA or gDNA that made up the material.

This CDR3 is built from 13 residues. V dropped 7 bases and J dropped 4; count of bases not matched to a gene: 7. The germline V gene encodes CDR1 MNHEY and CDR2 SVGAGI. V is TRBV6-5 and J is TRBJ2-7; 7 positions agree with TRBD2. Input material: peripheral blood. This receptor was identified in an older woman with COVID-19, enrolled during active disease. The CDR3 region is CASNGGTTYEQYF. CDR3 bases: TGTGCCAGCAACGGAGGGACTACTTACGAGCAGTACTTC.